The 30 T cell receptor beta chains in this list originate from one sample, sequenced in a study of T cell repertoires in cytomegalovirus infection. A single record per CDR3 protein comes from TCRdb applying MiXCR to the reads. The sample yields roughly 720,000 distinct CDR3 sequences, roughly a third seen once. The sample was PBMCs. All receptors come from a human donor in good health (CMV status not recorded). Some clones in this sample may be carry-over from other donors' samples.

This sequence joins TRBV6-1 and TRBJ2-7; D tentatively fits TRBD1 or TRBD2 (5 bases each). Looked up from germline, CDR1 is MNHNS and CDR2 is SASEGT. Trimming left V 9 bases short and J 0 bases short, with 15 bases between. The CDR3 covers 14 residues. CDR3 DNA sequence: TGTGCCAGTCTCCGGGACGGAAGCTCCTACGAGCAGTACTTC. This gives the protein CASLRDGSSYEQYF.

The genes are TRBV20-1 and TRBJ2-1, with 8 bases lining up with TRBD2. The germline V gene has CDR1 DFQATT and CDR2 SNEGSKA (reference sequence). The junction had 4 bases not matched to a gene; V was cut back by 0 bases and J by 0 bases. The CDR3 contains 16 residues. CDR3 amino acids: CSARDLAGSSYNEQFF. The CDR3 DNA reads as TGCAGTGCTAGAGATCTAGCGGGTAGCTCCTACAATGAGCAGTTCTTC.

As DNA, the CDR3 is TGTGCCAGCAGCTGGACAGGGGGGAGCTCCTACGAGCAGTACTTC. Its translation is CASSWTGGSSYEQYF. This chain connects TRBV11-2 to TRBJ2-7; the match to TRBD1 covers 10 bases. The CDR3 loop spans 15 amino acids. The junction had 3 bases not matched to a gene; V was cut back by 4 bases and J by 0 bases. Per the germline V gene, CDR1 is SGHAT and CDR2 is FQNNGV.

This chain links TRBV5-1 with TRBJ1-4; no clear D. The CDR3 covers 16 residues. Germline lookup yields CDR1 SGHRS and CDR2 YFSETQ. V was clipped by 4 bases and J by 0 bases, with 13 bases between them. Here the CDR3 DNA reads TGCGCCAGCAGCATGAGAGCCGGTGCAACTAATGAAAAACTGTTTTTT. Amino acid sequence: CASSMRAGATNEKLFF.

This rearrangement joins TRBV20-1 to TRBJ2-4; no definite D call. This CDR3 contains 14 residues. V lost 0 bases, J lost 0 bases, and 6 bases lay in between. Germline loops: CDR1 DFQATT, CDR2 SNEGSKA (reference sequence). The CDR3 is CSARDPIAKNIQYF. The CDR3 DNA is TGCAGTGCTAGAGATCCTATAGCCAAAAACATTCAGTACTTC.

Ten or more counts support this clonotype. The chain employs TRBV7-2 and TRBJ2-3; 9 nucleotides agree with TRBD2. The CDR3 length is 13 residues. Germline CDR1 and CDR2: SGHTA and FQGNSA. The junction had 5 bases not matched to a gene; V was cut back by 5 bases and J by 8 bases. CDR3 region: CASSATSGLTQYF. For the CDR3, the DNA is TGTGCCAGCAGCGCCACTAGCGGGCTTACGCAGTATTTT.

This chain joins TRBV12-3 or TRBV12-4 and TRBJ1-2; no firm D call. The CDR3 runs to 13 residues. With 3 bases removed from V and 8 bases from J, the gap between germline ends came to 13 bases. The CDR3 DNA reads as TGTGCCAGCAGTTTCGGGGAAGAGAACGGCTACACCTTC. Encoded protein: CASSFGEENGYTF.

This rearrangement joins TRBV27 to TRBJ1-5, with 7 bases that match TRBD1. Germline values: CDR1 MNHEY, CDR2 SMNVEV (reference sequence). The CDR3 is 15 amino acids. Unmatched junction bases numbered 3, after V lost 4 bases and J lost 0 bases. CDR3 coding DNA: TGTGCCAGCAGTTCGGGGACAGATAGCAATCAGCCCCAGCATTTT. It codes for CASSSGTDSNQPQHF.

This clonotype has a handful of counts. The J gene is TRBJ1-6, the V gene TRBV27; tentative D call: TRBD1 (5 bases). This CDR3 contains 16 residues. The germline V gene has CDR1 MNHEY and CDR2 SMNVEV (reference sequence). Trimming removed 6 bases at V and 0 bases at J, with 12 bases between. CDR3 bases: TGTGCCAGCAGCTCCCGACAGAGCTCCTATAATTCACCCCTCCACTTT. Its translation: CASSSRQSSYNSPLHF.

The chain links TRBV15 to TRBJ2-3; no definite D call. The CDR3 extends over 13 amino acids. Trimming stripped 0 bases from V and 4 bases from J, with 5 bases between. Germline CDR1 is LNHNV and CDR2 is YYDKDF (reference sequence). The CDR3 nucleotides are TGTGCCACCAGCAGAGAGTCAGCAGATACGCAGTATTTT. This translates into CATSRESADTQYF.

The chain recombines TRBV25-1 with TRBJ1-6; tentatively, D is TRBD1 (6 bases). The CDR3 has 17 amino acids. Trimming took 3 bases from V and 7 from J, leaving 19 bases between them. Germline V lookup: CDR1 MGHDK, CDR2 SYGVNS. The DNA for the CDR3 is TGTGCCAGCAGTGATCCCGGCAGGGGTACAAGGAATTCACCCCTCCACTTT. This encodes CASSDPGRGTRNSPLHF.

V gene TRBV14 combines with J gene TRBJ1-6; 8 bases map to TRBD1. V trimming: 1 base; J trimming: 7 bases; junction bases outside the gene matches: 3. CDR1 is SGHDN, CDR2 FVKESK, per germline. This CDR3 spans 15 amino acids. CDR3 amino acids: CASSQGQGLNSPLHF. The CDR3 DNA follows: TGTGCCAGCAGCCAAGGACAGGGGCTCAATTCACCCCTCCACTTT.

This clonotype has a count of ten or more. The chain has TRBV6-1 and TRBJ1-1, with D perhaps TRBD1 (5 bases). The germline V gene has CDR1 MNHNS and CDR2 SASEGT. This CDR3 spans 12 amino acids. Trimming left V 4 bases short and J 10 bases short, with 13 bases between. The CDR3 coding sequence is TGTGCCAGCAGTGTTCAGCGGGGCTTAGCTTTCTTT. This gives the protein CASSVQRGLAFF.

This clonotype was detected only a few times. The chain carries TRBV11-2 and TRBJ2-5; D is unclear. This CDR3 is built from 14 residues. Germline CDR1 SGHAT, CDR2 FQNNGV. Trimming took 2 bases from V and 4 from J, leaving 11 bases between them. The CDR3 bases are TGTGCCAGCAGCTTAAGGAAGGGCGGAGAGACCCAGTACTTC. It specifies CASSLRKGGETQYF.

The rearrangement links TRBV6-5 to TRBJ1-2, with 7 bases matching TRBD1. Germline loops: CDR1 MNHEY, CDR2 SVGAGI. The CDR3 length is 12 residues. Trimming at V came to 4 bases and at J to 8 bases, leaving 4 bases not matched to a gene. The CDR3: CASSSTGEGYTF. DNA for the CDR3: TGTGCCAGCAGTTCCACAGGGGAGGGCTACACCTTC.

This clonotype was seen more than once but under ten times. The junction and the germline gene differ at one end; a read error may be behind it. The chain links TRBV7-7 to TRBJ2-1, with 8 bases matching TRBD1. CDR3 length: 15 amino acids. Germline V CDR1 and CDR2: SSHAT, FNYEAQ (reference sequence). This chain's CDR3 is CASSLDPGGSNEQFF. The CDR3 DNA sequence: TGTGCTAGCAGCTTAGACCCAGGGGGCTCGAATGAGCAGTTCTTC.

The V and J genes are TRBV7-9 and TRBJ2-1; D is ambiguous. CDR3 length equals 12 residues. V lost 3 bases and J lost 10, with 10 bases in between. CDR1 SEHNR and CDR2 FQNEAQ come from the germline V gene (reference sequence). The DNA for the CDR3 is TGTGCCAGCAGCTTGTCAAGCCGGGAGCAGTTCTTC. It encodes CASSLSSREQFF. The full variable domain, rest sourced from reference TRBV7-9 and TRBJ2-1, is DTGVSQNPRHKITKRGQNVTFRCDPISEHNRLYWYRQTLGQGPEFLTYFQNEAQLEKSRLLSDRFSAERPKGSFSTLEIQRTEQGDSAMYLCASSLSSREQFFGPGTRLTVL.

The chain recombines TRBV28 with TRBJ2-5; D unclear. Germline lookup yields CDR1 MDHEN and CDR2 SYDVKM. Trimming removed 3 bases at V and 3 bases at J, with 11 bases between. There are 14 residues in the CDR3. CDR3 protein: CASSFKIWKETQYF. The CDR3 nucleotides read TGTGCCAGCAGTTTTAAGATTTGGAAAGAGACCCAGTACTTC. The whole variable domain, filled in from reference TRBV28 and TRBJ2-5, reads DVKVTQSSRYLVKRTGEKVFLECVQDMDHENMFWYRQDPGLGLRLIYFSYDVKMKEKGDIPEGYSVSREKKERFSLILESASTNQTSMYLCASSFKIWKETQYFGPGTRLLVL.

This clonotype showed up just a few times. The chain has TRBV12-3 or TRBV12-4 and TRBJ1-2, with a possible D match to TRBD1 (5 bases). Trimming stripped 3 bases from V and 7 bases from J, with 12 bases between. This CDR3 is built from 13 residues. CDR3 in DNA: TGTGCCAGCAGTTTGTCGCAGGGAGGTGGCTACACCTTC. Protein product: CASSLSQGGGYTF.

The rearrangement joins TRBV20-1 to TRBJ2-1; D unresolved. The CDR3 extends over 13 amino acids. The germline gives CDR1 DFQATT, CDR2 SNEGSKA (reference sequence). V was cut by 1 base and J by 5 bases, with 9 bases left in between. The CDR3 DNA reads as TGCAGTGCTAGAGCCCCCGGGCACAATGAGCAGTTCTTC. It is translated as CSARAPGHNEQFF.

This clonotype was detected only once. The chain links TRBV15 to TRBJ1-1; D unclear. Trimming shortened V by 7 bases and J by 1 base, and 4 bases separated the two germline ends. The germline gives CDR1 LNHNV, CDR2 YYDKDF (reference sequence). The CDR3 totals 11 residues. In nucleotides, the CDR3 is TGTGCCACCACCAGGAACACTGAAGCTTTCTTT. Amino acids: CATTRNTEAFF.

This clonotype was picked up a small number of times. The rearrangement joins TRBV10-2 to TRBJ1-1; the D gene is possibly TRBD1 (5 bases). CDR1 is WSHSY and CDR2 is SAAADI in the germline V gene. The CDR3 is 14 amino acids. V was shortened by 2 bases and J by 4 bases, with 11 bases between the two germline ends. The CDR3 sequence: CASSELTGGTEAFF. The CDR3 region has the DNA TGCGCCAGCAGTGAGCTCACGGGGGGCACTGAAGCTTTCTTT.

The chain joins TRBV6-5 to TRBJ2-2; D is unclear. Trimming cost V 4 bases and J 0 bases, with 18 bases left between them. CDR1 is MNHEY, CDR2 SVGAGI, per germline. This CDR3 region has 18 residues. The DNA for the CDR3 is TGTGCCAGCAGTTGCCTCCTTGAAGGGCCGCCGAACACCGGGGAGCTGTTTTTT. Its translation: CASSCLLEGPPNTGELFF.

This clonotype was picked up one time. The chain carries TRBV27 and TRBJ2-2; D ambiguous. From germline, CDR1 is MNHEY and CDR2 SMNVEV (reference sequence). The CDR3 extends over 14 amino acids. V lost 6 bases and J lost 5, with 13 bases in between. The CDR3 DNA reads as TGTGCCAGCAGGTTCCTGGGTCATACCGGGGAGCTGTTTTTT. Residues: CASRFLGHTGELFF.

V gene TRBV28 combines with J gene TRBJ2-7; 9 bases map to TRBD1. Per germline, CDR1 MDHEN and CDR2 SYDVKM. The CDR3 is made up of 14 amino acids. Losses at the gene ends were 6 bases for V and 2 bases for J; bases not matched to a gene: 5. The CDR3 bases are TGTGCCAGCAGAGACCGGGACAGGGCCTACGAGCAGTACTTC. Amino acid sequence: CASRDRDRAYEQYF.

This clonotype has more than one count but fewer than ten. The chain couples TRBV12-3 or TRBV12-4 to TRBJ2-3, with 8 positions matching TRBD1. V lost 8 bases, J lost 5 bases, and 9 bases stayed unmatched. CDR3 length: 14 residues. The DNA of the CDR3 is TGTGCCAGCTCCCTCCGGACAGGGAAAGATACGCAGTATTTT. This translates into CASSLRTGKDTQYF.

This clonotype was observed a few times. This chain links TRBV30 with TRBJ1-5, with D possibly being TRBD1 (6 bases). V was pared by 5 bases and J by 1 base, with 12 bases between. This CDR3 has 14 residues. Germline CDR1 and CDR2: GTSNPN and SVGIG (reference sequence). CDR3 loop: CAWLGTRSNQPQHF. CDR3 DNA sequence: TGTGCCTGGCTGGGGACAAGGAGCAATCAGCCCCAGCATTTT.

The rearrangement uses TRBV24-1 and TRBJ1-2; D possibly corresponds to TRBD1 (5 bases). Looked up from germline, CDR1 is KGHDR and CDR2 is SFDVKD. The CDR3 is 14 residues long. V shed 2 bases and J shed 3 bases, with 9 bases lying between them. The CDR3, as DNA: TGTGCCACCAGTGATTCGCAGGGTGACTATGGCTACACCTTC. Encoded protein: CATSDSQGDYGYTF.

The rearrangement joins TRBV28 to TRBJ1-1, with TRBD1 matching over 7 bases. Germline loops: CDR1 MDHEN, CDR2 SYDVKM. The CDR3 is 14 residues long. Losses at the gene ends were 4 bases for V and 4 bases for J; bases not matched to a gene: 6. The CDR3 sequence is CASSSGGGRTEAFF. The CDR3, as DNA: TGTGCCAGCAGTTCTGGAGGGGGCCGCACTGAAGCTTTCTTT.

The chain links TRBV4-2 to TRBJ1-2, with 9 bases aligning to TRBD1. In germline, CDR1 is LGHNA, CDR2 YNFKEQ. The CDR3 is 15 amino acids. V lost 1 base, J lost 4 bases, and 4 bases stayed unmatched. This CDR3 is CASSQGTGATYGYTF. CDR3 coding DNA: TGTGCCAGCAGCCAAGGGACAGGGGCGACCTATGGCTACACCTTC.